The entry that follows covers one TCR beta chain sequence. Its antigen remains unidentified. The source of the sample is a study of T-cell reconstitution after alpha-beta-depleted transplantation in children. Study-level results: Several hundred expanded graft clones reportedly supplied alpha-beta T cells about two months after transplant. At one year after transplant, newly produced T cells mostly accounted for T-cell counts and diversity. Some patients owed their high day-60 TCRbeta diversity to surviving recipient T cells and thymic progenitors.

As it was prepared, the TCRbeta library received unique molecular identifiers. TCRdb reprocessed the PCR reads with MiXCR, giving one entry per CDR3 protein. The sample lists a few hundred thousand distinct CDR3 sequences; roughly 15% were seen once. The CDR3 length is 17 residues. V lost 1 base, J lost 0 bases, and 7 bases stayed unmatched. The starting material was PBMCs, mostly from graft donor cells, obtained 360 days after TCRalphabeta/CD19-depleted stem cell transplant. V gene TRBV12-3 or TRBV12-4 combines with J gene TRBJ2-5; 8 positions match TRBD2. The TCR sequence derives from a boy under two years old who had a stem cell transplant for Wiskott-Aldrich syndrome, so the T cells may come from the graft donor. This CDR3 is CASSLGAGAEHQETQYF. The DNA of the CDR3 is TGTGCCAGCAGTTTAGGAGCGGGGGCGGAACACCAAGAGACCCAGTACTTC.